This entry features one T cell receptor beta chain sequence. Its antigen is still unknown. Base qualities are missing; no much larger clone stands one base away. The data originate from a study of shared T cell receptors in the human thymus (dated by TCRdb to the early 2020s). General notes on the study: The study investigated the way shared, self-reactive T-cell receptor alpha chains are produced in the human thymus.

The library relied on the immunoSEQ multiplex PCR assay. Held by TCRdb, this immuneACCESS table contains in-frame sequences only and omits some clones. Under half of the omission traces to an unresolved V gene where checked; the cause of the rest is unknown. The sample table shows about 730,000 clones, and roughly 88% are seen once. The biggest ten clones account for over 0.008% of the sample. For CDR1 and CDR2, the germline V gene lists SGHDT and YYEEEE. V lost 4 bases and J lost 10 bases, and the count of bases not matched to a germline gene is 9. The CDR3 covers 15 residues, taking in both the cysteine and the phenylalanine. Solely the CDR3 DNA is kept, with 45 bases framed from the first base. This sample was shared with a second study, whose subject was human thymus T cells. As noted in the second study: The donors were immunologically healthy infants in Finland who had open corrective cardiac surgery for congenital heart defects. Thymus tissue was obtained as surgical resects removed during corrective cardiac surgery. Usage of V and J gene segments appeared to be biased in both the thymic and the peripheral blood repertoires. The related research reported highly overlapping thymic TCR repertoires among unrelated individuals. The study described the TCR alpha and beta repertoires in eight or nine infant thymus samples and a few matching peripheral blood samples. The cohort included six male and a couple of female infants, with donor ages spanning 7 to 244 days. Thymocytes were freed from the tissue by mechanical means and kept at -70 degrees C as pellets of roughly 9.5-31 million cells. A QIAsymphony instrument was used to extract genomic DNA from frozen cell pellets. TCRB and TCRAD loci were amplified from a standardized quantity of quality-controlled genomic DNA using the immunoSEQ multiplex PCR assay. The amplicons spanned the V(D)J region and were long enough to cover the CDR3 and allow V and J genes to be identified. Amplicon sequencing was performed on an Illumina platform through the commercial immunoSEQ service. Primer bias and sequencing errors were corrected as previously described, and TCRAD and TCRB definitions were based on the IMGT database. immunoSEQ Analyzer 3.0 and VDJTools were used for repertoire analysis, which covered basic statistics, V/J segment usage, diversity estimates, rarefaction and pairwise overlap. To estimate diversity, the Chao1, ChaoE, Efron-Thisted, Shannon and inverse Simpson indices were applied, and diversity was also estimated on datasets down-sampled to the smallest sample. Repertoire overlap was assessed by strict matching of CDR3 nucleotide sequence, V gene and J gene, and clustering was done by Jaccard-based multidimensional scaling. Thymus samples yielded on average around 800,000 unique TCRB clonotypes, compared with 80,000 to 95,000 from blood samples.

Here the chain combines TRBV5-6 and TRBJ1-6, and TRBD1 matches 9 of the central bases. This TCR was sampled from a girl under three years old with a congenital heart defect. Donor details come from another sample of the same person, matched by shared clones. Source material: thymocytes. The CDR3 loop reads CASSLGTGTVSPLHF. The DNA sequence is TGTGCCAGCAGCCTAGGGACAGGGACCGTGTCACCCCTCCACTTT.